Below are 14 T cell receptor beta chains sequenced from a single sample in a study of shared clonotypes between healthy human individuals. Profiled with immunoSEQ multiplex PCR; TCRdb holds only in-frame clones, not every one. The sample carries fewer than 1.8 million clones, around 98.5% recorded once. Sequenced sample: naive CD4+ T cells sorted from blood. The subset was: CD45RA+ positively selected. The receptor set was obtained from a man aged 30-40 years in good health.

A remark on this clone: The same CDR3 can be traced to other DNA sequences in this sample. The CDR3: CASSDRAAGYGYTF. CDR3 coding DNA: TGTGCCAGCAGTGATCGGGCCGCGGGCTATGGCTACACCTTC. The rearrangement links TRBV6-1 to TRBJ1-2; D gene uncertain. Germline V gene sequence: CDR1 MNHNS, CDR2 SASEGT. V dropped 3 bases and J dropped 4 bases, with 12 bases sitting between them. This CDR3 is built from 14 residues.

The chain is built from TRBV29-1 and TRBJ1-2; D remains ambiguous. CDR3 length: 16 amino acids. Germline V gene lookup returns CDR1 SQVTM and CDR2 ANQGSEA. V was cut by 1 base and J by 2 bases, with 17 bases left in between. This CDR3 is CSVEAGYEVHNYGYTF. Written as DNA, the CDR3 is TGCAGCGTTGAAGCGGGGTATGAGGTACACAACTATGGCTACACCTTC.

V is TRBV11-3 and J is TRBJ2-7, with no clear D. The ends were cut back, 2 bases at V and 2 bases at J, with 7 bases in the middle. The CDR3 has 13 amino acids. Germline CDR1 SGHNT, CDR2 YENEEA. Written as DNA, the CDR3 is TGTGCCAGCAGCTTATCTGGGGCCTACGAGCAGTACTTC. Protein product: CASSLSGAYEQYF.

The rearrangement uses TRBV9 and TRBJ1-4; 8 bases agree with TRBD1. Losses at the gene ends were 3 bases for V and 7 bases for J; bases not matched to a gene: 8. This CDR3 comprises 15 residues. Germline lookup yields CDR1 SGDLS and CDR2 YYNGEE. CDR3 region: CASSDGRQGSEKLFF. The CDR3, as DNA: TGTGCCAGCAGCGATGGGAGACAGGGGAGTGAAAAACTGTTTTTT. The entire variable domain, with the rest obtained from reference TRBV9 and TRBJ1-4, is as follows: DSGVTQTPKHLITATGQRVTLRCSPRSGDLSVYWYQQSLDQGLQFLIQYYNGEERAKGNILERFSAQQFPDLHSELNLSSLELGDSALYFCASSDGRQGSEKLFFGSGTQLSVL.

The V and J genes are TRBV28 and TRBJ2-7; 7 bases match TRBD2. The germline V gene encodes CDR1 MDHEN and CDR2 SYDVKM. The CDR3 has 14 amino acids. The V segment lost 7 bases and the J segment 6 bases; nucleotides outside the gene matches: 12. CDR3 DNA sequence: TGTGCCAGCAACCCTTGGGAGGGCTTGACCGAGCAGTACTTC. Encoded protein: CASNPWEGLTEQYF.

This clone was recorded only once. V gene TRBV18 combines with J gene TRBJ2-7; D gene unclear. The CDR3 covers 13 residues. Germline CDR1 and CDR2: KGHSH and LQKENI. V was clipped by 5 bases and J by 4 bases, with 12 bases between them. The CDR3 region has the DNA TGTGCCAGCTCATCTAGGGTTTCGTACGAGCAGTACTTC. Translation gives CASSSRVSYEQYF.

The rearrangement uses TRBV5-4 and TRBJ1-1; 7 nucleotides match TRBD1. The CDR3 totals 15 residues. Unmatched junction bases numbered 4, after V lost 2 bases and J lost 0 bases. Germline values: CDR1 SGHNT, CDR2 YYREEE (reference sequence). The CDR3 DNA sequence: TGTGCCAGCAGCTTCCCCGGGACAGTGAACACTGAAGCTTTCTTT. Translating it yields CASSFPGTVNTEAFF.

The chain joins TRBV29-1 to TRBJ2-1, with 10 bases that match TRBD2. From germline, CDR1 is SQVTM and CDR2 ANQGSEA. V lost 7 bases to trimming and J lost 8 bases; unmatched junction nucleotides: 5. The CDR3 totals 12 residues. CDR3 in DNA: TGCAGCGAGCGGGAGGGCCCTTATGAGCAGTTCTTC. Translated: CSEREGPYEQFF.

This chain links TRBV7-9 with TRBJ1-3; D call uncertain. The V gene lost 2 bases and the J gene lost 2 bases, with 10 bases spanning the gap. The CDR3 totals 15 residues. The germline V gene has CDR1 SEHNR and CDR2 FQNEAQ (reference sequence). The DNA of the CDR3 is TGTGCCAGCAGCTTATTCAGACCTACTGGAAACACCATATATTTT. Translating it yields CASSLFRPTGNTIYF. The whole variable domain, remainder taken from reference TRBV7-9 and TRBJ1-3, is DTGVSQNPRHKITKRGQNVTFRCDPISEHNRLYWYRQTLGQGPEFLTYFQNEAQLEKSRLLSDRFSAERPKGSFSTLEIQRTEQGDSAMYLCASSLFRPTGNTIYFGEGSWLTVV.

DNA for the CDR3: TGCAGCGTTGTAAGCGGGAGCCAACCCGGGGAGCTGTTTTTT. Translated, it gives CSVVSGSQPGELFF. The chain has TRBV29-1 and TRBJ2-2; 8 nucleotides line up with TRBD2. CDR3 length equals 14 residues. The junction had 7 bases not matched to a gene; V was cut back by 4 bases and J by 6 bases. From germline, CDR1 is SQVTM and CDR2 ANQGSEA.

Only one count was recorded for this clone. The DNA for the CDR3 is TGTGCCAGCAGTTCCCACAGGGGGGCTCTCGGGCCCCAGCATTTT. It is translated as CASSSHRGALGPQHF. The chain carries TRBV28 and TRBJ1-5, with 8 bases identical to TRBD1. Germline CDR1 and CDR2: MDHEN and SYDVKM. The ends lost 4 bases at V and 9 bases at J; junction bases unmatched: 11. The CDR3 has 15 amino acids.

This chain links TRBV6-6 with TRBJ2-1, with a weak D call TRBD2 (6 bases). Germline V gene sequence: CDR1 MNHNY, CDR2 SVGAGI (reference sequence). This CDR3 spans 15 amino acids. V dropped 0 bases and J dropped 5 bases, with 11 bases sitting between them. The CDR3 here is CASSYSVGSNNEQFF. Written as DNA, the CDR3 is TGTGCCAGCAGTTACTCCGTCGGGAGCAACAATGAGCAGTTCTTC.

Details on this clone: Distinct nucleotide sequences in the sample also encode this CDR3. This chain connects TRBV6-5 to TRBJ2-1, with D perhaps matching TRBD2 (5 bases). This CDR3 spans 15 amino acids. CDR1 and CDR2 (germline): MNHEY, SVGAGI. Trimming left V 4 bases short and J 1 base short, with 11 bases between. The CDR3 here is CASSSGRGSYNEQFF. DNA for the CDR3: TGTGCCAGCAGTTCAGGTCGGGGTTCCTACAATGAGCAGTTCTTC.

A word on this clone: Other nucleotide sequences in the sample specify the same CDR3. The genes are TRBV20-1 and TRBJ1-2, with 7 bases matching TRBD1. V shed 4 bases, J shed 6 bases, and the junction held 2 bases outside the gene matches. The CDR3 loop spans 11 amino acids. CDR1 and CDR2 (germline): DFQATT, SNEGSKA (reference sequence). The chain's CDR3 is CSATGTDGYTF. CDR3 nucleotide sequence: TGCAGTGCTACCGGGACAGATGGCTACACCTTC.